Sequencing of this T cell receptor beta chain was carried out in a study of T cells in Graves' hyperthyroidism and ophthalmopathy. This clonotype was seen only once. The CDR3 regions of TCR beta were amplified from RNA transcripts. With the HTBI primer set, the TCR CDR3 went through a first round of RT-PCR. TCRdb re-analysed the multiplex PCR reads in MiXCR, keeping a single row per CDR3 protein. Of 480,000 or so distinct CDR3 sequences listed, about 46% are singletons. Sequences were obtained from peripheral blood or thyroid tissue (not recorded which). This receptor was identified in an adult woman with Graves' disease, either hyperthyroidism or ophthalmopathy (not recorded which).

The CDR3 loop reads CASSPTEGTGYTGELFF. In DNA form, the CDR3 reads TGTGCCAGCAGCCCCACTGAGGGGACGGGCTACACCGGGGAGCTGTTTTTT. V and J are TRBV7-9 and TRBJ2-2; D may be TRBD1 or TRBD2 (5 bases each). The CDR3 length is 17 residues. The germline gives CDR1 SEHNR, CDR2 FQNEAQ (reference sequence). The germline V and J ends were trimmed by 5 bases and 3 bases, with 19 bases remaining between them.